This T cell receptor (beta chain) was recovered during a study of control samples from healthy donors and cancer patients. V shed 4 bases and J 3 bases; nucleotides not matched to a gene: 4. Germline CDR1 reads GTSNPN; CDR2 reads SVGIG (reference sequence). The CDR3 extends over 13 amino acids. Data came from immunoSEQ multiplex PCR; TCRdb stores just in-frame clones and leaves some out. The table lists around 19,000 clones, approximately 90% of them singletons, with just over 9% in the top ten. Material for sequencing was PBMCs. The receptor was derived from an older woman with head and neck cancer. The rearrangement links TRBV30 to TRBJ2-3; 7 nucleotides agree with TRBD1. This CDR3 reads CAWKVRGTDTQYF. The CDR3 DNA sequence: TGTGCCTGGAAGGTCAGGGGGACAGATACGCAGTATTTT. The variable domain in full, completed from reference TRBV30 and TRBJ2-3, reads SQTIHQWPATLVQPVGSPLSLECTVEGTSNPNLYWYRQAAGRGLQLLFYSVGIGQISSEVPQNLSASRPQDRQFILSSKKLLLSDSGFYLCAWKVRGTDTQYFGPGTRLTVL.